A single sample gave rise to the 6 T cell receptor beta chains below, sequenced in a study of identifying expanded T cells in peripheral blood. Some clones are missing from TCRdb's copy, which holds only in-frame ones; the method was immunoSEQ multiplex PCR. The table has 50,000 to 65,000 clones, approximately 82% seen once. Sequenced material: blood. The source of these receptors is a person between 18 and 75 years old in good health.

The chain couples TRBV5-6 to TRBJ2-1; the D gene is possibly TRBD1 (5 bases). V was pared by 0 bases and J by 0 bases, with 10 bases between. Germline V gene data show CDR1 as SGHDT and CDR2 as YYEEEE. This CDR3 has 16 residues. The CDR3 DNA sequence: TGTGCCAGCAGCTTGGAAAAGGGGTCCTCCTACAATGAGCAGTTCTTC. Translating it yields CASSLEKGSSYNEQFF.

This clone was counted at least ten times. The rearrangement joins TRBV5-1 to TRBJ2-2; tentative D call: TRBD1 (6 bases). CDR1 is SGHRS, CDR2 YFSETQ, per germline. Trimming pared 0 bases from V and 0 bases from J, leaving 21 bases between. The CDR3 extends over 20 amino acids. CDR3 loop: CASSLAVGAALQTNTGELFF. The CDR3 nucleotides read TGCGCCAGCAGCTTGGCCGTGGGGGCGGCGCTGCAAACGAACACCGGGGAGCTGTTTTTT.

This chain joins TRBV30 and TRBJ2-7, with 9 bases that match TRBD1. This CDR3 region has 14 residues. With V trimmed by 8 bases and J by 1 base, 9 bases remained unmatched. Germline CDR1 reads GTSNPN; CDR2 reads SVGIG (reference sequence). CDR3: CARGRGQGSYEQYF. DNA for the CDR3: TGTGCCCGCGGGCGGGGACAGGGATCCTACGAGCAGTACTTC.

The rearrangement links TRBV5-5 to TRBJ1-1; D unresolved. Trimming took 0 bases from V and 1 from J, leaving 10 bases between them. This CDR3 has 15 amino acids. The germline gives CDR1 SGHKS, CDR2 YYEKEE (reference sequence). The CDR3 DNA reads TGTGCCAGCAGCTTGGGCCCATCCAAGAACACTGAAGCTTTCTTT. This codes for CASSLGPSKNTEAFF. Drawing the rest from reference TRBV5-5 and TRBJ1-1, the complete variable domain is DAGVTQSPTHLIKTRGQQVTLRCSPISGHKSVSWYQQVLGQGPQFIFQYYEKEERGRGNFPDRFSARQFPNYSSELNVNALLLGDSALYLCASSLGPSKNTEAFFGQGTRLTVV.

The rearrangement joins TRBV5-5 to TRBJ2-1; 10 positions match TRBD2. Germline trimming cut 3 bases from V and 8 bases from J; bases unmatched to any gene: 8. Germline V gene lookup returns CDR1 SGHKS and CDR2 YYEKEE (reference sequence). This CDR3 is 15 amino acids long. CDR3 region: CASSSEREGRHEQFF. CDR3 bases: TGTGCCAGCAGCTCGGAGCGGGAGGGCAGACATGAGCAGTTCTTC.

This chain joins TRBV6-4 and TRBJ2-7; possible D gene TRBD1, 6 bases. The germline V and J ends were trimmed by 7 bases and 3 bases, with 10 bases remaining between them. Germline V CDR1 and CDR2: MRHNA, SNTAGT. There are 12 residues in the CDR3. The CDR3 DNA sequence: TGTGCCAGCACGGACAGTGGCTACGAGCAGTACGTC. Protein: CASTDSGYEQYV.